This entry describes one TCR beta chain. These data come from a study of metastatic and nonmetastatic thyroid tumors. TCRdb reassembled clones from the PCR reads with MiXCR. The sample has 20,000 to 25,000 clones; 24% are singletons. Treatment of any kind had been given to no patient before thyroid surgery. This sequence was found in a female donor with papillary thyroid cancer or a benign thyroid nodule (not recorded which). Some clones in this sample may be carry-over from other donors' samples. What was sequenced was tumor tissue.

Here the CDR3 reads CATSDNGQRYEQYF. The CDR3 region has the DNA TGTGCCACCAGTGACAACGGACAACGCTACGAGCAGTACTTC. The J gene is TRBJ2-7, the V gene TRBV24-1; the D gene is possibly TRBD1 (5 bases). Germline loops: CDR1 KGHDR, CDR2 SFDVKD. This CDR3 has 14 amino acids. V shed 4 bases and J shed 3 bases, with 12 bases lying between them.